Reported below is one TCR beta chain. Its target is not known. This entry is derived from a study of graft-versus-host responses after intestinal transplantation. Whole-study context: Recipients got multivisceral, liver-intestinal, or isolated intestinal transplants. Recipients across the board were started on anti-thymocyte globulin induction, then kept on tacrolimus and steroids for about 3 years.

Here immunoSEQ multiplex PCR was the method, and the copy in TCRdb shows in-frame clones only, minus some. This table has under 45,000 clones, approximately 95% appearing once. Findings and limits, study-wide: GvH clonotypes were identified within recipient marrow, with a subset emerging first in ileum or blood.

The sequencing used PBMCs, collected 700 to 750 days after intestinal transplantation. This TCR was recovered from a human patient who received an intestinal transplant, so some T cells may come from the graft donor.

CDR3 nucleotides: TGCGCCAGCAGCCTCTCACAAGCGAAGACGCTGTACGAGCAGTACTTC. Translating it yields CASSLSQAKTLYEQYF. The V call is TRBV5-1, the J call TRBJ2-7; no reliable D call. Trimming stripped 4 bases from V and 4 bases from J, with 21 bases between. CDR1 and CDR2 (germline): SGHRS, YFSETQ. This CDR3 contains 16 residues.